This T cell receptor beta chain is from a study of blood T cell repertoires in COVID-19. Looking at the study overall: The United States, Italy and Spain provided the acute and convalescent COVID-19 samples. T cells, B-cell-depleted T cells, or PBMCs supplied cDNA or gDNA.

Authors' data handling: For nucleated cells, counts were estimated from reference gene primer amplification. Only in-frame clones appear in the TCRdb table, and some are missing; sequencing was by immunoSEQ multiplex PCR. V and J calls and clone size come straight from that table; D and trimming were deduced from the DNA. The sample consists of 160,000 or so clones, about nine tenths of them appearing once. V lost 3 bases to trimming and J lost 5 bases, with 10 bases between them. Germline CDR1 and CDR2: SGHNT and YENEEA. The CDR3 totals 13 residues. Sample: peripheral blood. The chain has TRBV11-3 and TRBJ1-2, with a possible D match to TRBD1 (5 bases). The source of this sequence is a man in his fifties or sixties with active or convalescent COVID-19. CDR3 sequence (DNA): TGTGCCAGCAGCTTCCGGGGGGGGTATGGCTACACCTTC. This translates into CASSFRGGYGYTF.